This paragraph reports one TCR beta chain. Its antigen is as yet unknown. Germline CDR1 LGHNA, CDR2 YNFKEQ. The V gene lost 2 bases and the J gene lost 6 bases, with 15 bases spanning the gap. The CDR3 has 15 residues. The data originate from a study of long-term antiretroviral therapy in people with HIV. General study points: Narrower CDR3 length ranges marked HIV repertoires relative to controls. Dominating the repertoire at all time points were the clones that expanded before ART. Diversity rose after ART but stayed below transplant donor controls.

Held in samples before DNA extraction were about 0.85-11 million cryopreserved PBMC. Researchers report immunoSEQ v3.0 was run at survey level. The protocol was immunoSEQ multiplex PCR, while the TCRdb copy is restricted to in-frame clones and leaves out a portion. The sample consists of about 23,000 clones, 70% to 90% of them appearing once. The specimen comprised unsorted PBMCs, sampled 1.6 years after starting antiretroviral therapy. The chain has TRBV4-2 and TRBJ2-3, with D maybe TRBD1 (5 bases). The TCR was taken from a man aged 35-49 years with HIV. The CDR3 nucleotides are TGTGCCAGCAGCCAATCCCCGTCTAGGGGTGATACGCAGTATTTT. Residues: CASSQSPSRGDTQYF.